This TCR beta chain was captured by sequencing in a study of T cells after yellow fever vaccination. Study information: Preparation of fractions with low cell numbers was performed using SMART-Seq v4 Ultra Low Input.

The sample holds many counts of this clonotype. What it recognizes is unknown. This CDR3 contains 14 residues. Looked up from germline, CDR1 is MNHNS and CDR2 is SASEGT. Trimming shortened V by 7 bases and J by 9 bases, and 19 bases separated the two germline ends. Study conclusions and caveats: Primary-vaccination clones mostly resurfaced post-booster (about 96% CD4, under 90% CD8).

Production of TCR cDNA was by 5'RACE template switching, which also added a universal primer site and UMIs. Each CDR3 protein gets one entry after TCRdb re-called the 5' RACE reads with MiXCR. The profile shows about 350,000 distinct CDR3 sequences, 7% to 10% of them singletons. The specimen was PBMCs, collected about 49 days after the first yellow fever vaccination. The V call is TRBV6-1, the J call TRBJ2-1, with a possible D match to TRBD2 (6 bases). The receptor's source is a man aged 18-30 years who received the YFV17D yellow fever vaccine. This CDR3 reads CASNQLGGRGEQFF. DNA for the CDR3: TGTGCCAGCAACCAACTGGGGGGTCGCGGTGAGCAGTTCTTC.